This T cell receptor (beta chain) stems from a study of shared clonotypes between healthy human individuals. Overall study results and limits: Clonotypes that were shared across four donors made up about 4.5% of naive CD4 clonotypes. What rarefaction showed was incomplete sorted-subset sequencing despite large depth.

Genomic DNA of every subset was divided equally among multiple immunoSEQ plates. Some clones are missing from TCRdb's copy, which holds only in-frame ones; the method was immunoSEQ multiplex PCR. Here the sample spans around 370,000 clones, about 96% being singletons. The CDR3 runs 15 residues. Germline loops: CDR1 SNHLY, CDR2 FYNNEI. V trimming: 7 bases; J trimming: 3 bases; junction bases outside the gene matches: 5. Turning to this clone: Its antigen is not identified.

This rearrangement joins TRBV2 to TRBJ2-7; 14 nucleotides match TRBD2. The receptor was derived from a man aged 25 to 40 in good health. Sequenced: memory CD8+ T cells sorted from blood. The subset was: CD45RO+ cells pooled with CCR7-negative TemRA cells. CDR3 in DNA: TGTGCCAGCAACCGACTAGCGGGAGGGATCTACGAGCAGTACTTC. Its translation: CASNRLAGGIYEQYF.